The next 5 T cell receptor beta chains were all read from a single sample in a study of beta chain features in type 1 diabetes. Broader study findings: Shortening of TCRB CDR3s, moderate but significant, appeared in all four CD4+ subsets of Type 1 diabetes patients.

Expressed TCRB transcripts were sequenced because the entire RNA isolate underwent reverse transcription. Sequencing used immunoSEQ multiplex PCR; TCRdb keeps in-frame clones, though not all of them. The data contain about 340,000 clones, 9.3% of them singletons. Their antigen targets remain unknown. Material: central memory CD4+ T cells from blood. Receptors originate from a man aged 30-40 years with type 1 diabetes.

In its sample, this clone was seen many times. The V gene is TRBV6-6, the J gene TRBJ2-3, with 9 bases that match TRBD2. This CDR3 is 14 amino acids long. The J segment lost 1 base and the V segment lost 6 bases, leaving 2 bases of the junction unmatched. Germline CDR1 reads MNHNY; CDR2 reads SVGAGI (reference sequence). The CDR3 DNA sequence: TGTGCCAGCAGCCCTAGCGGGGGCACAGATACGCAGTATTTT. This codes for CASSPSGGTDTQYF.

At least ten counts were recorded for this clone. Written as DNA, the CDR3 is TGTGCCAGCACCGGGGGGACAGGACCTTATGAGCAGTTCTTC. Translating it yields CASTGGTGPYEQFF. The rearrangement links TRBV7-9 to TRBJ2-1, with D possibly matching TRBD1 (8 bases). The CDR3 is 14 residues long. V lost 7 bases and J 8 bases, leaving 18 bases between the germline ends. Per germline, CDR1 SEHNR and CDR2 FQNEAQ (reference sequence). The full variable domain, completed using reference TRBV7-9 and TRBJ2-1, is DTGVSQNPRHKITKRGQNVTFRCDPISEHNRLYWYRQTLGQGPEFLTYFQNEAQLEKSRLLSDRFSAERPKGSFSTLEIQRTEQGDSAMYLCASTGGTGPYEQFFGPGTRLTVL.

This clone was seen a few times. Written as DNA, the CDR3 is TGTGCCAGCAGTCCAACGAGGGACAGGGGTAATGCTTTCTTT. Amino acids: CASSPTRDRGNAFF. V is TRBV28 and J is TRBJ1-1, with 10 bases that match TRBD1. The germline V gene encodes CDR1 MDHEN and CDR2 SYDVKM. Unmatched junction bases numbered 11, after V lost 5 bases and J lost 11 bases. The CDR3 covers 14 residues.

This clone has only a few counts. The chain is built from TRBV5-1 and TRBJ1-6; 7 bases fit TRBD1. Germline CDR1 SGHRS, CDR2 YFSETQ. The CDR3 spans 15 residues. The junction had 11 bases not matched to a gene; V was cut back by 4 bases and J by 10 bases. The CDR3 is CASSPDGRGQSPLHF. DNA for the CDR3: TGCGCCAGCAGCCCAGATGGGAGGGGGCAATCACCCCTCCACTTT.

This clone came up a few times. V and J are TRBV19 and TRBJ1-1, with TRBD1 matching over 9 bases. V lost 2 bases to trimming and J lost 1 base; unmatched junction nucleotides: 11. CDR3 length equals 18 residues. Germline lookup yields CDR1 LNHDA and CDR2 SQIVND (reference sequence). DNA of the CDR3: TGTGCCAGTAGTATACTCCGGGACAGGGAGCTGGGGAACACTGAAGCTTTCTTT. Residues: CASSILRDRELGNTEAFF.